What follows is one TCR beta chain and its context. Its antigen is currently unknown. Diagnoses used clinical symptoms, serum thyroxine and TRAb, thyroid ultrasound and orbital computed tomography. There were TCR beta CDR3 regions amplified from RNA transcripts. HTBI primers were the set used in a first-round RT-PCR of the TCR CDR3. TCRdb reprocessed the multiplex PCR reads with MiXCR, giving one entry per CDR3 protein. The repertoire holds roughly 500,000 distinct CDR3 sequences, with approximately 49% as singletons. Germline V gives CDR1 MDHEN, CDR2 SYDVKM. The V gene end was trimmed by 5 bases and the J gene end by 2 bases; junction bases not matched to a gene: 4. This CDR3 has 14 residues. These data belong to a study of T cells in Graves' hyperthyroidism and ophthalmopathy. Study-wide points: Most clonotypes that expanded in the thyroid above 0.001 also showed up in blood.

The source is an adult woman with Graves' disease, either hyperthyroidism or ophthalmopathy (not recorded which). The source material was peripheral blood or thyroid tissue (not recorded which). The chain is built from TRBV28 and TRBJ2-7, with 9 bases matching TRBD2. CDR3 sequence reads: CASSASGVTYEQYF. CDR3 in DNA: TGTGCCAGCAGTGCTAGCGGGGTCACCTACGAGCAGTACTTC.